The 15 T cell receptor beta chains reported below all come from one sample, sequenced in a study of identical twins. TCRdb used MiXCR to reprocess the 5' RACE reads, holding one entry per CDR3 protein. This table holds 400,000 or so distinct CDR3 sequences, roughly 10% found once. Specimen: naive T cells sorted from blood. The receptors were sampled from a woman in her fifties or sixties in good health.

This clonotype came up a few times. This rearrangement joins TRBV4-1 to TRBJ1-1; weak D call: TRBD1 (5 bases). The CDR3 is 14 residues long. V gave up 6 bases and J gave up 1 base, with 12 bases separating them. The germline gives CDR1 MGHRA, CDR2 YSYEKL. CDR3 in DNA: TGCGCCAGCAGTCTCAGGGCTACGAACACTGAAGCTTTCTTT. Translation: CASSLRATNTEAFF.

In its sample, this clonotype was seen many times. V gene TRBV6-1 combines with J gene TRBJ2-1; 7 nucleotides align to TRBD2. This CDR3 has 15 amino acids. V was clipped by 6 bases and J by 0 bases; unmatched bases: 5. The germline V gene has CDR1 MNHNS and CDR2 SASEGT. The CDR3: CASSPGGYSYNEQFF. The CDR3 bases are TGTGCCAGCAGCCCCGGGGGGTACTCCTACAATGAGCAGTTCTTC.

This clonotype has a single count. The chain carries TRBV12-5 and TRBJ2-1; TRBD2 agrees at 12 bases. The CDR3 is 14 residues long. Trimming at V came to 5 bases and at J to 7 bases, leaving 3 bases not matched to a gene. Germline-derived CDR1 and CDR2 are LGHNT and FRNRAP. The CDR3, as DNA: TGTGCTAGTGGTCCCGGACTAGCGGGGAATGAGCAGTTCTTC. Amino acids: CASGPGLAGNEQFF.

This clonotype was counted only a few times. The chain joins TRBV28 to TRBJ1-3; a weak D match, TRBD1 (6 bases). The V end lost 6 bases, the J end lost 0 bases, and 9 bases lay between the germline ends. Per the germline V gene, CDR1 is MDHEN and CDR2 is SYDVKM. The CDR3 totals 14 residues. The CDR3 sequence is CASSKDSSGNTIYF. The CDR3, as DNA: TGTGCCAGCAGCAAGGACAGCTCTGGAAACACCATATATTTT.

This chain links TRBV5-1 with TRBJ2-7, with no clear D. The ends were cut back, 0 bases at V and 5 bases at J, with 18 bases in the middle. The CDR3 length is 16 residues. The germline gives CDR1 SGHRS, CDR2 YFSETQ. The CDR3 protein is CASSLGVALPTHEQYF. CDR3 nucleotides: TGCGCCAGCAGCTTGGGAGTGGCATTACCTACCCACGAGCAGTACTTC. The full variable domain, in which reference TRBV5-1 and TRBJ2-7 provide the parts outside the CDR3, is KAGVTQTPRYLIKTRGQQVTLSCSPISGHRSVSWYQQTPGQGLQFLFEYFSETQRNKGNFPGRFSGRQFSNSRSEMNVSTLELGDSALYLCASSLGVALPTHEQYFGPGTRLTVT.

This clonotype was counted between two and nine times. V usage is TRBV12-3 or TRBV12-4 and J usage is TRBJ2-2; 13 bases agree with TRBD2. Trimming took 3 bases from V and 4 from J; bases not matched to a gene: 8. The CDR3 runs to 18 residues. The CDR3 loop is CASSFPLAGGRITGELFF. The CDR3 DNA sequence: TGTGCCAGCAGTTTCCCACTAGCGGGAGGGAGAATCACCGGGGAGCTGTTTTTT.

This clonotype has a handful of counts. The chain recombines TRBV4-2 with TRBJ2-5, with D possibly matching TRBD1 (5 bases). The CDR3 runs to 14 residues. Trimming took 0 bases from V and 3 from J, leaving 8 bases between them. Per the germline V gene, CDR1 is LGHNA and CDR2 is YNFKEQ. CDR3 coding DNA: TGTGCCAGCAGCCAAGAGTTACAGGAAGAGACCCAGTACTTC. As protein: CASSQELQEETQYF.

The chain is built from TRBV4-1 and TRBJ1-2; D is perhaps TRBD1 (5 bases). The CDR3 contains 14 residues. CDR1 and CDR2 (germline): MGHRA, YSYEKL. The V end was cut by 2 bases, the J end by 8 bases, with 15 bases between. The chain's CDR3 is CASSQPTGRPGYTF. CDR3 nucleotides: TGCGCCAGCAGCCAACCCACAGGACGACCCGGCTACACCTTC.

The CDR3 DNA follows: TGCGCCAGCAGCCAAGATTGGGGACCGGCGGATACGCAGTATTTT. This encodes CASSQDWGPADTQYF. The V gene is TRBV4-1, the J gene TRBJ2-3; D may be TRBD1 or TRBD2 (5 bases each). The V gene lost 0 bases and the J gene lost 6 bases, with 13 bases spanning the gap. Germline V gene lookup returns CDR1 MGHRA and CDR2 YSYEKL. This CDR3 region has 15 residues.

This sequence joins TRBV20-1 and TRBJ2-4, with TRBD1 matching over 7 bases. The CDR3 has 15 amino acids. With V trimmed by 3 bases and J by 0 bases, 5 bases remained unmatched. CDR1 is DFQATT, CDR2 SNEGSKA, per germline (reference sequence). CDR3 bases: TGCAGTGCTAGGCGAGGGGGCTTAGCCAAAAACATTCAGTACTTC. Its translation is CSARRGGLAKNIQYF.

A few counts support this clonotype. The chain employs TRBV11-2 and TRBJ2-1; TRBD2 aligns across 7 bases. The germline V gene encodes CDR1 SGHAT and CDR2 FQNNGV. This CDR3 is built from 17 residues. J lost 5 bases, V lost 3 bases, and 13 bases had no gene match. This CDR3 reads CASSFPHSGHGNNEQFF. CDR3 DNA: TGTGCCAGCAGCTTCCCTCATAGCGGGCACGGGAACAATGAGCAGTTCTTC. Full variable domain (outside the CDR3, taken from reference TRBV11-2 and TRBJ2-1): EAGVAQSPRYKIIEKRQSVAFWCNPISGHATLYWYQQILGQGPKLLIQFQNNGVVDDSQLPKDRFSAERLKGVDSTLKIQPAKLEDSAVYLCASSFPHSGHGNNEQFFGPGTRLTVL.

This chain connects TRBV5-6 to TRBJ1-1, with D possibly matching TRBD1 (5 bases). CDR1 is SGHDT and CDR2 is YYEEEE in the germline V gene. V lost 2 bases to trimming and J lost 2 bases, with 16 bases between them. The CDR3 is 16 amino acids. The CDR3 is CASSFYRDSRNTEAFF. DNA of the CDR3: TGTGCCAGCAGCTTCTACCGGGACTCACGAAACACTGAAGCTTTCTTT.

This clonotype was detected only a few times. The chain carries TRBV20-1 and TRBJ2-7; D possibly uses TRBD1 or TRBD2 (5 bases each). Germline CDR1 reads DFQATT; CDR2 reads SNEGSKA (reference sequence). The CDR3 contains 12 residues. The V gene lost 0 bases and the J gene lost 5 bases, with 8 bases spanning the gap. CDR3 in amino acids: CSARDRDHEQYF. CDR3 coding DNA: TGCAGTGCTAGAGACAGGGACCACGAGCAGTACTTC.

The chain combines TRBV4-1 with TRBJ2-1; 10 nucleotides match TRBD2. This CDR3 is built from 18 residues. V shed 0 bases, J shed 0 bases, and the junction held 5 bases outside the gene matches. CDR1 and CDR2 from the germline V gene are MGHRA and YSYEKL. The CDR3 DNA follows: TGCGCCAGCAGCCAAGAAACTAGCGGGGCCGACTCCTACAATGAGCAGTTCTTC. Its protein product is CASSQETSGADSYNEQFF.

The sample holds a few counts of this clonotype. The CDR3 nucleotides are TGCAGTGCTAGTGGGTACGGGCTAGCGGGAGATGACACCGGGGAGCTGTTTTTT. Translation: CSASGYGLAGDDTGELFF. The rearrangement joins TRBV20-1 to TRBJ2-2, with TRBD2 matching over 10 bases. V trimming: 3 bases; J trimming: 3 bases; junction bases outside the gene matches: 13. Germline V gene sequence: CDR1 DFQATT, CDR2 SNEGSKA (reference sequence). The CDR3 is 18 amino acids.